Given below is one TCR beta chain in context. The antigen is unknown. Germline V gene sequence: CDR1 MGHRA, CDR2 YSYEKL. The CDR3 has 14 residues. Between the trimmed V and J ends, which lost 0 bases and 1 base, there was a span of 6 bases. Produced via immunoSEQ multiplex PCR; TCRdb's table is partial and in-frame only. In the table there are around 140,000 clones, around 87% of which are singletons. These data originate in a study of T cell responses to AZD1222 COVID-19 vaccine. The study's findings and limits: Seropositivity was recorded at baseline in only a handful of AZD1222 recipients. Nearly half of spike-specific TCRs reportedly target variant regions that are unmutated in the B.1.351 and B.1.1.7 variants.

Sequencing was performed on peripheral blood, taken on day 0 of AZD1222 vaccination. This clonotype was sampled from an adult in good health. This chain links TRBV4-1 with TRBJ1-1; no definite D call. Written as DNA, the CDR3 is TGCGCCAGCAGCCAAGACCCAAGGAACACTGAAGCTTTCTTT. It codes for CASSQDPRNTEAFF.